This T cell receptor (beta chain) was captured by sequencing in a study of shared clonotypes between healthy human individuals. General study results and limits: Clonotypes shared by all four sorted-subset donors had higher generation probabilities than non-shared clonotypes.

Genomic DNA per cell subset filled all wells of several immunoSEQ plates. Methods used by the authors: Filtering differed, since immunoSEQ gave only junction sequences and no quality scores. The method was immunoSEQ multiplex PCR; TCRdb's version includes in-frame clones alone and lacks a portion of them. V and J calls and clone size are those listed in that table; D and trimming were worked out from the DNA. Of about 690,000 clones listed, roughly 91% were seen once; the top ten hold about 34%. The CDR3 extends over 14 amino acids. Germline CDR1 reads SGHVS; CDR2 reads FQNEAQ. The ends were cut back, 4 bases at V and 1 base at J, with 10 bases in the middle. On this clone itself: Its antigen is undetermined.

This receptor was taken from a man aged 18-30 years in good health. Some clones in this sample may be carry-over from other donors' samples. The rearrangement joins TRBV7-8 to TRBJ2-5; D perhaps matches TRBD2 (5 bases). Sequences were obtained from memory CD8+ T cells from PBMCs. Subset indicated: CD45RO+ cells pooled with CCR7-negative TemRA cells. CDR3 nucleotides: TGTGCCAGCAGCTCCGGGGAGCCCCAAGAGACCCAGTACTTC. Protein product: CASSSGEPQETQYF.